Following are 32 T cell receptor beta chains from one sample sequenced in a study of human T cells and chemical hapten exposure. The sample's time point: patch test 1, 2 weeks after DPC sensitization. Described treatment: therapeutic diphenylcyclopropenone sensitization with weekly scalp DPC. TCRdb recomputed calls from the RACE reads with MiXCR, one row per CDR3 protein. The sample holds about 380,000 distinct CDR3 sequences, roughly 5% seen once. Sample: whole blood, taken in connection with sensitization to the hapten diphenylcyclopropenone (DPC). These receptors all come from a woman in her fifties or sixties with alopecia areata. Some clones in this sample may be carry-over from other donors' samples.

The chain carries TRBV5-5 and TRBJ1-1; TRBD1 is a possible D gene (5 bases). CDR3 length: 14 residues. The V and J ends lost 1 base and 2 bases respectively, with 9 bases between them. Germline V gene lookup returns CDR1 SGHKS and CDR2 YYEKEE (reference sequence). The CDR3 DNA follows: TGTGCCAGCAGCTTGTTTGGGGGTAACACTGAAGCTTTCTTT. The encoded protein is CASSLFGGNTEAFF.

In this sample, this clonotype turned up many times. The chain couples TRBV12-3 or TRBV12-4 to TRBJ1-5, with TRBD1 matching 7 bases. The ends lost 7 bases at V and 2 bases at J; junction bases unmatched: 5. The CDR3 spans 14 residues. The CDR3 bases are TGTGCCAGCACCAGGGGGGGGGGCAATCAGCCCCAGCATTTT. This encodes CASTRGGGNQPQHF.

The sample holds a few counts of this clonotype. V and J are TRBV20-1 and TRBJ2-3; TRBD2 agrees at 13 bases. The CDR3 extends over 17 amino acids. Unmatched junction bases numbered 8, after V lost 1 base and J lost 4 bases. Germline V gene data show CDR1 as DFQATT and CDR2 as SNEGSKA (reference sequence). The CDR3 DNA follows: TGCAGTGCTAGAGGCCTCGGACTAGCGGGGGCAGCAGATACGCAGTATTTT. It encodes CSARGLGLAGAADTQYF.

The rearrangement uses TRBV3-1 and TRBJ2-7; 12 bases fit TRBD2. V was clipped by 2 bases and J by 4 bases; unmatched bases: 6. CDR1 LGHDT and CDR2 YNNKEL come from the germline V gene (reference sequence). The CDR3 has 16 residues. CDR3: CASSQSSSGREYEQYF. The CDR3 DNA reads as TGTGCCAGCAGCCAATCTTCTAGCGGGAGGGAGTACGAGCAGTACTTC.

Only one count was recorded for this clonotype. A clone one base away is much larger, so this may be a read error. V gene TRBV12-3 or TRBV12-4 combines with J gene TRBJ2-7; D uncertain. V gave up 6 bases and J gave up 1 base, with 13 bases separating them. There are 14 residues in the CDR3. CDR3: CASRFRGQSYEQYF. In DNA form, the CDR3 reads TGTGCCAGCAGATTCCGTGGTCAGTCCTACGAGCAGTACTTC.

This clonotype was counted a few times. This sequence joins TRBV24-1 and TRBJ2-3; D gene uncertain. Between the trimmed V and J ends, which lost 2 bases and 3 bases, there was a span of 2 bases. Germline-derived CDR1 and CDR2 are KGHDR and SFDVKD. The CDR3 length is 12 residues. Written as DNA, the CDR3 is TGTGCCACCAGTGATTGGACAGATACGCAGTATTTT. Translated, it gives CATSDWTDTQYF.

This clonotype was seen only a few times. The chain links TRBV4-1 to TRBJ2-7; no firm D call. The length of the CDR3 is 15 residues. V was shortened by 0 bases and J by 7 bases, with 16 bases between the two germline ends. The germline V gene has CDR1 MGHRA and CDR2 YSYEKL. CDR3 loop: CASSQDGSGRLEQYF. The CDR3 nucleotides read TGCGCCAGCAGCCAAGATGGCTCGGGCAGGCTGGAGCAGTACTTC.

As to this clonotype: An end of the junction does not agree with germline; a read error may underlie this. The chain joins TRBV4-2 to TRBJ1-6, with 7 bases identical to TRBD1. The germline V gene encodes CDR1 LGHNA and CDR2 YNFKEQ. This CDR3 contains 16 residues. CDR3 coding DNA: TGTGCCAGTAGCGCCCAAGGGGGCGCGGGGAATTCATCCCTCCACTTT. The encoded protein is CASSAQGGAGNSSLHF.

The chain uses TRBV5-1 and TRBJ1-2; D is ambiguous. The CDR3 spans 15 residues. Between the trimmed V and J ends, which lost 0 bases and 0 bases, there was a span of 9 bases. Germline CDR1 reads SGHRS; CDR2 reads YFSETQ. CDR3 sequence reads: CASSLASGTNYGYTF. The CDR3 nucleotides are TGCGCCAGCAGCTTGGCATCGGGGACTAACTATGGCTACACCTTC.

This clonotype has ten or more counts. The V gene is TRBV20-1, the J gene TRBJ1-4; D gene uncertain. Germline-derived CDR1 and CDR2 are DFQATT and SNEGSKA (reference sequence). This CDR3 has 13 amino acids. The DNA of the CDR3 is TGCGTCGTCCGGCCGGCAACTAATGAAAAACTGTTTTTT. Translating gives CVVRPATNEKLFF.

In the case of this clonotype: A clone one base away is much larger, so this may be a read error. The chain combines TRBV6-2 or TRBV6-3 with TRBJ1-1, with 8 positions matching TRBD1. Germline V CDR1 and CDR2: MNHEY, SVGEGT. The CDR3 sequence is 14 residues long. The CDR3 DNA reads TGTGCCAGCACCATGATTTCAGGGGGCACTGGAGCTTTCTTT. Protein product: CASTMISGGTGAFF.

This clonotype was seen a few times. The chain uses TRBV5-1 and TRBJ1-2; D is unclear. The ends were cut back, 5 bases at V and 3 bases at J, with 8 bases in the middle. CDR1 and CDR2 (germline): SGHRS, YFSETQ. This CDR3 region has 12 residues. CDR3 in DNA: TGCGCCAGCAGGGGGTCTGACTATGGCTACACCTTC. It encodes CASRGSDYGYTF. The whole variable domain, filled in from reference TRBV5-1 and TRBJ1-2, reads KAGVTQTPRYLIKTRGQQVTLSCSPISGHRSVSWYQQTPGQGLQFLFEYFSETQRNKGNFPGRFSGRQFSNSRSEMNVSTLELGDSALYLCASRGSDYGYTFGSGTRLTVV.

J is TRBJ1-1 and V is TRBV25-1; no reliable D call. Trimming left V 8 bases short and J 0 bases short, with 10 bases between. Germline V gives CDR1 MGHDK, CDR2 SYGVNS. This CDR3 is 13 amino acids long. CDR3 coding DNA: TGTGCCAGCGGCGGGGAAGTGAACACTGAAGCTTTCTTT. Translation gives CASGGEVNTEAFF.

The sample holds many counts of this clonotype. The chain combines TRBV30 with TRBJ2-3; D is tentatively TRBD1 or TRBD2 (6 bases each). The CDR3 runs 15 residues. The V end lost 0 bases, the J end lost 0 bases, and 10 bases lay between the germline ends. CDR1 is GTSNPN, CDR2 SVGIG, per germline (reference sequence). CDR3 DNA sequence: TGTGCCTGGAGTGTAACGGGGGCTAGCACAGATACGCAGTATTTT. This encodes CAWSVTGASTDTQYF. The full variable domain, in which reference TRBV30 and TRBJ2-3 provide the parts outside the CDR3, is SQTIHQWPATLVQPVGSPLSLECTVEGTSNPNLYWYRQAAGRGLQLLFYSVGIGQISSEVPQNLSASRPQDRQFILSSKKLLLSDSGFYLCAWSVTGASTDTQYFGPGTRLTVL.

This clonotype was found many times. This chain connects TRBV28 to TRBJ2-2, with 8 positions matching TRBD2. The V segment lost 5 bases and the J segment 0 bases; nucleotides outside the gene matches: 8. Germline V gene sequence: CDR1 MDHEN, CDR2 SYDVKM. This CDR3 comprises 17 residues. CDR3 DNA: TGTGCCAGCAGTAGCGGGAGCCGGACCGCGAACACCGGGGAGCTGTTTTTT. Its translation is CASSSGSRTANTGELFF.

This clonotype was counted at least ten times. The V call is TRBV9, the J call TRBJ1-4; D possibly corresponds to TRBD1 (5 bases). This CDR3 is 13 amino acids long. Per germline, CDR1 SGDLS and CDR2 YYNGEE. The ends were cut back, 5 bases at V and 5 bases at J, with 10 bases in the middle. The CDR3: CASSRGGNEKLFF. The CDR3 region has the DNA TGTGCCAGCAGTAGGGGCGGAAATGAAAAACTGTTTTTT.

This clonotype was recorded at least ten times. The chain uses TRBV6-1 and TRBJ2-3; D ambiguous. The CDR3 is 15 residues long. V gave up 4 bases and J gave up 0 bases, with 11 bases separating them. Germline lookup yields CDR1 MNHNS and CDR2 SASEGT. The CDR3 loop reads CASSAQASSTDTQYF. CDR3 nucleotide sequence: TGTGCCAGCAGTGCCCAGGCCTCTAGCACAGATACGCAGTATTTT.

The sample holds many counts of this clonotype. V is TRBV9 and J is TRBJ1-4; D is unclear. The germline V and J ends were trimmed by 0 bases and 1 base, with 7 bases remaining between them. The CDR3 is 15 amino acids. The germline gives CDR1 SGDLS, CDR2 YYNGEE. The CDR3 nucleotides read TGTGCCAGCAGCGTAGCTACCGGAACTAATGAAAAACTGTTTTTT. Residues: CASSVATGTNEKLFF.

This clonotype was counted at least ten times. The chain carries TRBV7-9 and TRBJ2-1; the match to TRBD2 covers 13 bases. V lost 4 bases, J lost 8 bases, and 2 bases stayed unmatched. Germline V CDR1 and CDR2: SEHNR, FQNEAQ (reference sequence). The CDR3 runs to 14 residues. CDR3 DNA sequence: TGTGCCAGCAGCTGGACTAGCGGGGGAGATGAGCAGTTCTTC. Residues: CASSWTSGGDEQFF.

This clonotype was observed many times. V is TRBV7-9 and J is TRBJ1-2; TRBD1 is a possible D gene (6 bases). Germline values: CDR1 SEHNR, CDR2 FQNEAQ (reference sequence). The CDR3 spans 16 residues. With 4 bases removed from V and 4 bases from J, the gap between germline ends came to 19 bases. The DNA of the CDR3 is TGTGCCAGCAGCTCCTACCCACAGGGTACAGTCTATGGCTACACCTTC. This encodes CASSSYPQGTVYGYTF.

This clonotype was found many times. The CDR3 DNA sequence: TGTGCCAGCAACCCCGTCGGAACAGATACGCAGTATTTT. Encoded protein: CASNPVGTDTQYF. This chain joins TRBV28 and TRBJ2-3, with no clear D. V was shortened by 7 bases and J by 3 bases, with 11 bases between the two germline ends. The CDR3 runs 13 residues. Germline loops: CDR1 MDHEN, CDR2 SYDVKM.

This clonotype has at least ten counts. This rearrangement joins TRBV10-3 to TRBJ1-6; D is ambiguous. The ends were cut back, 0 bases at V and 10 bases at J, with 4 bases in the middle. The CDR3 is made up of 12 amino acids. Per germline, CDR1 ENHRY and CDR2 SYGVKD. CDR3 loop: CAISESRSPLHF. In DNA, the CDR3 is TGTGCCATCAGTGAGTCTCGATCACCCCTCCACTTT.

This clonotype has ten or more counts. The chain has TRBV18 and TRBJ1-2; 11 positions match TRBD1. CDR1 is KGHSH and CDR2 is LQKENI in the germline V gene. There are 15 residues in the CDR3. V dropped 3 bases and J dropped 3; count of bases not matched to a gene: 3. The CDR3, as DNA: TGTGCCAGCTCACCTCGGACAGGGGGCGACTATGGCTACACCTTC. It encodes CASSPRTGGDYGYTF.

This clonotype was seen a few times. The chain links TRBV7-9 to TRBJ2-2, with a possible D match to TRBD2 (6 bases). CDR3 length: 15 amino acids. Germline values: CDR1 SEHNR, CDR2 FQNEAQ (reference sequence). Trimming shortened V by 4 bases and J by 7 bases, and 16 bases separated the two germline ends. CDR3 coding DNA: TGTGCCAGCAGCTCCGGGGGTCAACGGGGCGGGGAGCTGTTTTTT. Amino acid sequence: CASSSGGQRGGELFF. Variable domain in full (rest from reference TRBV7-9 and TRBJ2-2): DTGVSQNPRHKITKRGQNVTFRCDPISEHNRLYWYRQTLGQGPEFLTYFQNEAQLEKSRLLSDRFSAERPKGSFSTLEIQRTEQGDSAMYLCASSSGGQRGGELFFGEGSRLTVL.

The J gene is TRBJ1-4, the V gene TRBV5-1, with TRBD1 matching 8 bases. The V and J ends lost 4 bases and 13 bases, in that order; junction bases with no gene match: 9. This CDR3 region has 13 residues. Germline-derived CDR1 and CDR2 are SGHRS and YFSETQ. The CDR3 is CASSVRTGKILFF. For the CDR3, the DNA is TGCGCCAGCAGCGTAAGGACAGGGAAGATACTGTTTTTT.

The chain carries TRBV7-8 and TRBJ2-3; D might be TRBD2 (5 bases). The CDR3 consists of 16 residues. V lost 6 bases and J lost 1, with 17 bases in between. Germline lookup yields CDR1 SGHVS and CDR2 FQNEAQ. CDR3 residues: CASSYPTIQRTDTQYF. The CDR3 DNA reads TGTGCCAGCAGTTATCCGACTATTCAACGCACAGATACGCAGTATTTT.

V and J are TRBV6-5 and TRBJ2-5; perhaps TRBD1 as D (6 bases). The germline V and J ends were trimmed by 4 bases and 3 bases, with 15 bases remaining between them. This CDR3 is built from 15 residues. Germline CDR1 MNHEY, CDR2 SVGAGI. Here the CDR3 reads CASSSLGAGEETQYF. Here the CDR3 DNA reads TGTGCCAGCAGTTCCTTGGGGGCTGGGGAAGAGACCCAGTACTTC.

This chain joins TRBV9 and TRBJ1-4; TRBD1 matches 9 bases. Germline-derived CDR1 and CDR2 are SGDLS and YYNGEE. The CDR3 has 12 residues. The V gene end was trimmed by 4 bases and the J gene end by 13 bases; junction bases not matched to a gene: 5. In DNA form, the CDR3 reads TGTGCCAGCAGCCCTGGACAGGGGAGACTGTTTTTT. Its translation is CASSPGQGRLFF.

The rearrangement links TRBV6-1 to TRBJ1-1; D is unresolved. Germline CDR1 MNHNS, CDR2 SASEGT. Trimming shortened V by 7 bases and J by 10 bases, and 28 bases separated the two germline ends. This CDR3 has 16 residues. CDR3 region: CASTEGLVRKVSGAFF. The CDR3 DNA follows: TGTGCCAGCACCGAGGGTCTGGTTCGGAAGGTTAGCGGAGCTTTCTTT.

CDR3 protein: CASRLGLGVDTQYF. As DNA, the CDR3 is TGTGCCAGCAGGCTAGGTCTCGGGGTCGATACGCAGTATTTT. The rearrangement joins TRBV12-3 or TRBV12-4 to TRBJ2-3, with a weak D call TRBD2 (5 bases). V was shortened by 6 bases and J by 6 bases, with 16 bases between the two germline ends. This CDR3 contains 14 residues.

Concerning this clonotype: A read error may be the cause here, since a much bigger clone is one base away. The CDR3 DNA sequence: TGTGCCAGCATGGTGAGCGGGGGTACCGGGGAGCTGTTTTTT. It codes for CASMVSGGTGELFF. The genes are TRBV9 and TRBJ2-2; 8 bases are a match to TRBD2. The CDR3 runs 14 residues. Trimming took 6 bases from V and 5 from J; bases not matched to a gene: 6. From germline, CDR1 is SGDLS and CDR2 YYNGEE.

This clonotype has ten or more counts. The chain is built from TRBV6-2 or TRBV6-3 and TRBJ2-5; 10 nucleotides line up with TRBD2. The junction had 4 bases not matched to a gene; V was cut back by 5 bases and J by 1 base. The CDR3 has 15 residues. Germline CDR1 and CDR2: MNHEY and SVGEGT. The CDR3 coding sequence is TGTGCCAGCAGTATCGGACTAGCGGTCCAAGAGACCCAGTACTTC. It codes for CASSIGLAVQETQYF.